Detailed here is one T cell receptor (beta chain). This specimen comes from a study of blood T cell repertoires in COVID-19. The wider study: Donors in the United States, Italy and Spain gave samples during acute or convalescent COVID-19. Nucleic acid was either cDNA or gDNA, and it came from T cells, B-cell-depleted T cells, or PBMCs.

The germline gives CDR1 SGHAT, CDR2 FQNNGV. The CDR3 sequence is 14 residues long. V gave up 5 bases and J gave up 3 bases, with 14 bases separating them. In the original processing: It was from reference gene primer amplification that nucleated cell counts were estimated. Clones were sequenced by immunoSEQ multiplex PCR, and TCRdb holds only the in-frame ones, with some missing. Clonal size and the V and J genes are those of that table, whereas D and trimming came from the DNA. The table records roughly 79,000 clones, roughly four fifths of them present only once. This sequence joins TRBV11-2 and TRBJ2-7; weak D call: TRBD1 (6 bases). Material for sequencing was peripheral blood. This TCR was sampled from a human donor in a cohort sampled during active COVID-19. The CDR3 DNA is TGTGCCAGCAGCCCCCGGACAGCCCTCTACGAGCAGTACTTC. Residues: CASSPRTALYEQYF.